The clone carrying this T cell receptor (beta chain) was observed a few times. Its antigen is not identified. The PCR employed 60 Vbeta primers together with 13 Jbeta primers. Sequenced by immunoSEQ multiplex PCR; TCRdb stores in-frame clones only, minus some. The sample records roughly 110,000 clones, around 75% being singletons. Germline V CDR1 and CDR2: SQVTM, ANQGSEA. This CDR3 region has 12 residues. Healthy donors of bone marrow made up the group. The source of the sample is a study of cytomegalovirus exposure and HLA in healthy donors. Findings and limits, study-wide: From TCR beta sequences, most subjects' HLA-A and HLA-B alleles were reportedly predicted accurately. In a later analysis, TCR beta V- and J-gene trimming showed a link to a missense DCLRE1C variant. Presence/absence analyses supposed approximately even sequencing depth among donors.

This rearrangement joins TRBV29-1 to TRBJ2-7; 8 positions match TRBD2. The TCR sequence derives from a male donor in good health and CMV-seropositive. Sample: PBMCs. CDR3 in DNA: TGCAGTGACGGGGGGGTTCTGTGCGAGCAGTACTTC. Translated, it gives CSDGGVLCEQYF.